In this sample, the clone carrying this T cell receptor (beta chain) turned up once. Antigen specificity is unknown. A much bigger clone sits one base away, suggesting this may be a read error. The final CDR3 position lacks the conserved phenylalanine or tryptophan, pointing to a likely read error. The data stem from a study of identical twins' blood T cells. TCRdb itself ran the 5' RACE reads through MiXCR, one entry per CDR3 protein. The repertoire holds hundreds of thousands of distinct CDR3 sequences, with about 28% as singletons. Study-level points and caveats: Twins reportedly had markedly more similar V usage than unrelated donors, even among out-of-frame TCRbeta clonotypes.

The V end lost 5 bases, the J end lost 12 bases, and 20 bases lay between the germline ends. This CDR3 contains 14 residues. Germline V gives CDR1 MNHNS, CDR2 SASEGT. This chain uses TRBV6-1 with TRBJ2-1, with D possibly matching TRBD2 (6 bases). The sequencing sample was made of PBMCs. The receptor was isolated from a woman aged 18-55 years in good health. The CDR3 sequence is CASSLTTGSQRQFL. The CDR3 DNA is TGTGCCAGCAGTTTAACTACCGGGAGTCAAAGGCAGTTCTTA.